The next 23 T cell receptor beta chains were all read from a single sample in a study of neurological immune-mediated disorders. TCRdb ran MiXCR on the 5' RACE reads and lists one entry per CDR3 protein. This sample has under 90,000 distinct CDR3 sequences, with around 3.4% found just once. The source material was PBMCs. These receptors all stem from a woman in her fifties or sixties with multiple sclerosis.

The sample holds many counts of this clonotype. The J gene is TRBJ2-3, the V gene TRBV20-1, with D possibly matching TRBD2 (5 bases). Trimming stripped 7 bases from V and 0 bases from J, with 11 bases between. This CDR3 has 13 residues. Germline V lookup: CDR1 DFQATT, CDR2 SNEGSKA (reference sequence). DNA for the CDR3: TGCAGTGTTACTAGAACAAGCACAGATACGCAGTATTTT. As protein: CSVTRTSTDTQYF.

The chain employs TRBV6-2 or TRBV6-3 and TRBJ2-1; D remains unclear. The CDR3 consists of 11 residues. The germline V and J ends were trimmed by 6 bases and 8 bases, with 8 bases remaining between them. Germline values: CDR1 MNHEY, CDR2 SVGEGT. The CDR3 DNA follows: TGTGCCAGCAGCCACGGGTATGAGCAGTTCTTC. Amino acid sequence: CASSHGYEQFF.

This clonotype was observed a few times. The V gene is TRBV14, the J gene TRBJ1-1; perhaps TRBD1 as D (5 bases). The CDR3 spans 13 residues. The germline V gene encodes CDR1 SGHDN and CDR2 FVKESK. V lost 1 base to trimming and J lost 8 bases, with 11 bases between them. The CDR3 DNA reads as TGTGCCAGCAGCCAAGGTTTGGGGGTCGAAGCTTTCTTT. It translates to CASSQGLGVEAFF.

This clonotype was observed many times. The chain couples TRBV20-1 to TRBJ1-2; 7 bases map to TRBD1. CDR3 length equals 15 residues. Germline V gene sequence: CDR1 DFQATT, CDR2 SNEGSKA (reference sequence). J lost 2 bases, V lost 3 bases, and 9 bases had no gene match. This CDR3 reads CSASFKGAWNYGYTF. As DNA, the CDR3 is TGCAGTGCTAGTTTCAAGGGGGCTTGGAACTATGGCTACACCTTC.

This clonotype was seen repeatedly, ten times or more. The chain carries TRBV18 and TRBJ1-1; tentative D call: TRBD1 (5 bases). Germline loops: CDR1 KGHSH, CDR2 LQKENI. This CDR3 is built from 15 residues. Trimming took off 1 base at V and 2 bases at J, with 11 bases between the two ends. Here the CDR3 DNA reads TGTGCCAGCTCACCACGTCCGGGACGCAACACTGAAGCTTTCTTT. Amino acids: CASSPRPGRNTEAFF.

This clonotype was recorded many times. The chain uses TRBV20-1 and TRBJ2-3; TRBD1 might be the D (6 bases). The CDR3 spans 13 residues. Trimming took 1 base from V and 6 from J, leaving 11 bases between them. Germline values: CDR1 DFQATT, CDR2 SNEGSKA (reference sequence). CDR3: CSARGTGLDTQYF. CDR3 DNA sequence: TGCAGTGCTAGAGGAACAGGGTTGGATACGCAGTATTTT.

This clonotype has at least ten counts. The chain carries TRBV27 and TRBJ2-7, with D uncertain. V lost 7 bases to trimming and J lost 2 bases, with 0 bases between them. The V gene's germline CDR1 is MNHEY and CDR2 SMNVEV (reference sequence). CDR3 size: 9 residues. The CDR3, as DNA: TGTGCCAGCACCTACGAGCAGTACTTC. This translates into CASTYEQYF.

This clonotype has just a few counts. The V call is TRBV11-2, the J call TRBJ2-1, with TRBD1 matching over 8 bases. This CDR3 comprises 17 residues. Germline V gene lookup returns CDR1 SGHAT and CDR2 FQNNGV. J gave up 0 bases and V 5 bases, and 9 bases lay outside the gene matches. The DNA for the CDR3 is TGTGCCAGCAGCGGAGACCAGGGGGCCCGCTCCTACAATGAGCAGTTCTTC. It yields the protein CASSGDQGARSYNEQFF. Drawing the rest from reference TRBV11-2 and TRBJ2-1, the complete variable domain is EAGVAQSPRYKIIEKRQSVAFWCNPISGHATLYWYQQILGQGPKLLIQFQNNGVVDDSQLPKDRFSAERLKGVDSTLKIQPAKLEDSAVYLCASSGDQGARSYNEQFFGPGTRLTVL.

This clonotype showed up many times. The chain uses TRBV20-1 and TRBJ2-2, with TRBD1 matching 9 bases. Germline trimming cut 6 bases from V and 7 bases from J; bases unmatched to any gene: 9. Germline V gives CDR1 DFQATT, CDR2 SNEGSKA (reference sequence). The CDR3 length is 14 residues. For the CDR3, the DNA is TGCAGTGCGTTCGACAGGGGGTATGGCGGGGAGCTGTTTTTT. Translation: CSAFDRGYGGELFF.

This clonotype was found many times. The J gene is TRBJ1-2, the V gene TRBV28; D gene ambiguous. CDR1 is MDHEN, CDR2 SYDVKM, per germline. The CDR3 has 17 amino acids. Trimming cost V 3 bases and J 6 bases, with 23 bases left between them. The CDR3 here is CASSFPLLRVGKDGYTF. CDR3 sequence (DNA): TGTGCCAGCAGTTTTCCGCTATTGAGGGTTGGGAAGGATGGCTACACCTTC.

This clonotype was counted at least ten times. The chain employs TRBV20-1 and TRBJ2-1; D unclear. Germline CDR1 and CDR2: DFQATT and SNEGSKA (reference sequence). Trimming stripped 3 bases from V and 10 bases from J, with 13 bases between. This CDR3 contains 12 residues. This chain's CDR3 is CSASRQGLEQFF. The CDR3 coding sequence is TGCAGTGCTAGCCGCCAAGGCCTCGAGCAGTTCTTC.

At least ten counts were recorded for this clonotype. The chain joins TRBV5-1 to TRBJ2-1, with TRBD2 matching 12 bases. Trimming took 0 bases from V and 0 from J; bases not matched to a gene: 7. Germline V CDR1 and CDR2: SGHRS, YFSETQ. This CDR3 has 19 residues. CDR3: CASSLEASGGASSYNEQFF. The CDR3 DNA reads as TGCGCCAGCAGCTTGGAGGCTAGCGGGGGGGCTAGCTCCTACAATGAGCAGTTCTTC.

There are many counts of this clonotype. This chain links TRBV5-1 with TRBJ2-5; unclear D gene. The germline gives CDR1 SGHRS, CDR2 YFSETQ. There are 14 residues in the CDR3. The V end lost 2 bases, the J end lost 3 bases, and 11 bases lay between the germline ends. This CDR3 is CASSLGPGEETQYF. The CDR3 DNA reads TGCGCCAGCAGCTTAGGGCCAGGAGAAGAGACCCAGTACTTC.

Ten or more counts support this clonotype. The V gene is TRBV5-1, the J gene TRBJ2-7; a possible D gene is TRBD1 (5 bases). This CDR3 has 15 residues. CDR1 and CDR2 (germline): SGHRS, YFSETQ. V was clipped by 4 bases and J by 4 bases, with 18 bases between them. CDR3 in DNA: TGCGCCAGCAGCCCGGTGGGGCAGGGTTGGTACGAGCAGTACTTC. This encodes CASSPVGQGWYEQYF.

As concerns this clonotype: A read error may explain this, as a much larger clone is one base away. This sequence joins TRBV19 and TRBJ2-7; D may correspond to TRBD1 or TRBD2 (6 bases each). Germline V gene data show CDR1 as LNHDA and CDR2 as SQIVND (reference sequence). The CDR3 length is 12 residues. The CDR3 nucleotides read TGTGACAGTAGTACGGGGGCCCACGAGCAGTACTTC. Its translation is CDSSTGAHEQYF.

This clonotype was seen many times. The rearrangement uses TRBV15 and TRBJ1-5, with D maybe TRBD1 (6 bases). CDR1 is LNHNV and CDR2 is YYDKDF in the germline V gene (reference sequence). Trimming removed 4 bases from V and 4 bases from J, with 14 bases in between. This CDR3 region has 15 residues. DNA of the CDR3: TGTGCCACCAGCATGACTGACAGGTTTAATCAGCCCCAGCATTTT. As protein: CATSMTDRFNQPQHF.

This clonotype was seen repeatedly, ten times or more. The chain carries TRBV28 and TRBJ2-3, with D possibly TRBD2 on 6 matching bases. The V end was cut by 2 bases, the J end by 4 bases, with 10 bases between. Germline values: CDR1 MDHEN, CDR2 SYDVKM. The CDR3 is 14 amino acids. This CDR3 is CASSLMRGPDTQYF. The CDR3 coding sequence is TGTGCCAGCAGTTTAATGCGGGGCCCAGATACGCAGTATTTT.

In its sample, this clonotype was seen a few times. The rearrangement links TRBV20-1 to TRBJ1-1; TRBD1 aligns across 7 bases. The CDR3 runs to 14 residues. Germline V gene lookup returns CDR1 DFQATT and CDR2 SNEGSKA (reference sequence). J was trimmed by 5 bases and V by 2 bases; bases with no gene match: 8. The CDR3 is CSARQGGADTEAFF. The DNA of the CDR3 is TGCAGTGCTAGACAGGGGGGGGCGGATACTGAAGCTTTCTTT.

This clonotype was recorded many times. The rearrangement joins TRBV15 to TRBJ2-1; D may correspond to TRBD1 or TRBD2 (6 bases each). V dropped 5 bases and J dropped 7 bases, with 15 bases sitting between them. The CDR3 spans 14 residues. Per germline, CDR1 LNHNV and CDR2 YYDKDF (reference sequence). CDR3 DNA: TGTGCCACCAGCGACACACCGGGGGCTAATGAGCAGTTCTTC. It encodes CATSDTPGANEQFF.

This clonotype showed up many times. For the CDR3, the DNA is TGTGCCAGCAGCTTAGGGGGACCGGGACAAGAGAAGCCCCAGCATTTT. Its translation is CASSLGGPGQEKPQHF. V is TRBV7-2 and J is TRBJ1-5; a possible D gene is TRBD1 (6 bases). This CDR3 is built from 16 residues. Trimming stripped 1 base from V and 8 bases from J, with 18 bases between. Germline CDR1 and CDR2: SGHTA and FQGNSA.

This clonotype was picked up many times. J is TRBJ1-3 and V is TRBV20-1; the D is unclear. This CDR3 spans 12 amino acids. V was trimmed by 7 bases and J by 3 bases, leaving 10 bases between them. Germline CDR1 and CDR2: DFQATT and SNEGSKA (reference sequence). CDR3 amino acids: CSVIEDGNTIYF. CDR3 nucleotides: TGCAGTGTCATAGAGGATGGAAACACCATATATTTT.

This clonotype occurred many times. The chain joins TRBV20-1 to TRBJ2-7, with D perhaps matching TRBD1 or TRBD2 (6 bases each). CDR1 is DFQATT and CDR2 is SNEGSKA in the germline V gene (reference sequence). The CDR3 sequence is 16 residues long. CDR3 loop: CTPRGRGRGSSYEQYF. The DNA for the CDR3 is TGCACCCCCCGGGGCAGGGGTCGGGGGAGCTCCTACGAGCAGTACTTC.

The chain combines TRBV11-2 with TRBJ1-3, with TRBD1 matching over 7 bases. The germline V gene has CDR1 SGHAT and CDR2 FQNNGV. The CDR3 has 16 amino acids. Trimming took 5 bases from V and 1 from J; bases not matched to a gene: 8. CDR3 sequence: CASSGTGEISGNTIYF. As DNA, the CDR3 is TGTGCCAGCAGCGGTACAGGGGAAATTTCTGGAAACACCATATATTTT. Filled out from reference TRBV11-2 and TRBJ1-3, the complete variable domain reads EAGVAQSPRYKIIEKRQSVAFWCNPISGHATLYWYQQILGQGPKLLIQFQNNGVVDDSQLPKDRFSAERLKGVDSTLKIQPAKLEDSAVYLCASSGTGEISGNTIYFGEGSWLTVV.